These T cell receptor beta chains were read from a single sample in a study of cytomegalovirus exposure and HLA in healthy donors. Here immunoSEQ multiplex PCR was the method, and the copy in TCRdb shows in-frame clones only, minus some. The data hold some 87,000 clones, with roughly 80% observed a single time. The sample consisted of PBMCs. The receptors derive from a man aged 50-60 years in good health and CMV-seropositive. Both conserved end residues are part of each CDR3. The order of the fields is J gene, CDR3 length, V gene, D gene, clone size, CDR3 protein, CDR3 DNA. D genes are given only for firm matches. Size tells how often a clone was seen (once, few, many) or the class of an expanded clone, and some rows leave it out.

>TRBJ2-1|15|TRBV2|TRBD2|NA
CASERLAGVYNEQFF
TGTGCCAGCGAGCGACTAGCGGGAGTATACAATGAGCAGTTCTTC
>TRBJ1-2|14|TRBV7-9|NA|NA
CASYSGGRDYGYTF
TGTGCCAGCTACTCGGGGGGGCGCGACTATGGCTACACCTTC
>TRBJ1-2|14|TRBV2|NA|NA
CASSSGLGTYGYTF
TGTGCCAGCAGTTCGGGACTAGGAACCTATGGCTACACCTTC
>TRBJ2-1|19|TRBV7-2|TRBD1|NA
CASSFAPNTGTGGYNEQFF
TGTGCCAGCAGCTTCGCCCCGAACACCGGGACAGGGGGATACAATGAGCAGTTCTTC
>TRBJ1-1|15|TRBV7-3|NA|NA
CASSISGGGNTEAFF
TGTGCCAGCAGCATTTCCGGGGGAGGTAACACTGAAGCTTTCTTT
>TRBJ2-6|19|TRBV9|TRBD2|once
CASSVAEAGGSPGANVLTF
TGTGCCAGCAGCGTAGCTGAAGCGGGGGGCTCCCCTGGGGCCAACGTCCTGACTTTC
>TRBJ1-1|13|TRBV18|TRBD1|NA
CASSRTGNTEAFF
TGTGCCAGCTCCCGGACAGGGAACACTGAAGCTTTCTTT
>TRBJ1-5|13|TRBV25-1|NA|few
CASRGGTGQPQHF
TGTGCCAGCCGAGGAGGGACTGGCCAGCCCCAGCATTTT
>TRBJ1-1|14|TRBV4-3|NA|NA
CASSQERRTIEAFF
TGCGCCAGCAGCCAAGAACGCAGGACAATTGAAGCTTTCTTT
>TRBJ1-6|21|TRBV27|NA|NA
CASSFYGHSNTDSSYNSPLHF
TGTGCCAGCAGTTTCTATGGGCACAGCAATACCGATAGCTCCTATAATTCACCCCTCCACTTT
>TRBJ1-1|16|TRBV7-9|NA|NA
CASSLGGGPLNTEAFF
TGTGCCAGCAGCTTAGGGGGGGGGCCACTGAACACTGAAGCTTTCTTT
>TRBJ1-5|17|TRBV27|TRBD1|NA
CASSAETGVRGNQPQHF
TGTGCCAGCAGTGCGGAAACAGGGGTGAGAGGCAATCAGCCCCAGCATTTT
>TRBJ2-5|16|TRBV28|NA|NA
CASSPQQGRGRETQYF
TGTGCCAGCAGTCCCCAGCAGGGCAGGGGTCGAGAGACCCAGTACTTC
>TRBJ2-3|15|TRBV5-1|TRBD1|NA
CASSENRGRTDTQYF
TGCGCCAGCAGCGAAAACAGGGGCCGCACAGATACGCAGTATTTT
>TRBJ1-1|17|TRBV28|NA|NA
CASTPLPLIGEIIEAFF
TGTGCCAGCACCCCACTTCCACTAATCGGGGAGATAATTGAAGCTTTCTTT
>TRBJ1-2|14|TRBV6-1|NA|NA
CASLEGRVGYGYTF
TGTGCCAGTCTTGAAGGGAGGGTGGGCTATGGCTACACCTTC
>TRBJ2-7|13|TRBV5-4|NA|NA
CASSTGGGGEQYF
TGTGCCAGCAGCACCGGAGGTGGAGGCGAGCAGTACTTC
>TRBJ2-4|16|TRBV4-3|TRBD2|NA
CASSQDRASGGNIQYF
TGCGCCAGCAGCCAAGATAGAGCTAGCGGGGGAAACATTCAGTACTTC
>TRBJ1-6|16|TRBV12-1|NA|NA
CASSFLTSRGHSPLHF
TGTGCCAGCAGCTTTTTAACGAGCAGGGGGCACTCACCCCTCCACTTT
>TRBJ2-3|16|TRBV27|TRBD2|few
CASSLEAGPGGNTQYF
TGTGCCAGCAGTCTTGAAGCGGGGCCCGGGGGAAATACGCAGTATTTT
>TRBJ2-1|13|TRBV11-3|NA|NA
CASSSDPSGQRFF
TGTGCCAGCAGCTCTGACCCTTCCGGACAGCGATTCTTC
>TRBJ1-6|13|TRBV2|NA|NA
CASSAKSGGTLHF
TGTGCCAGCAGTGCAAAATCGGGGGGCACCCTCCACTTT
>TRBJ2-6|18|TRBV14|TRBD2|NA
CASSQVSGGRSGANVLTF
TGTGCCAGCAGCCAAGTGAGCGGGGGACGCTCTGGGGCCAACGTCCTGACTTTC
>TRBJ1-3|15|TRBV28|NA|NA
CASSFDSASGNTIYF
TGTGCCAGCAGTTTTGACAGCGCTTCTGGAAACACCATATATTTT
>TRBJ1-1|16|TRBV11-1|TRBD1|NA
CASSPKPQGARTEAFF
TGTGCCAGCAGCCCTAAGCCACAGGGGGCCCGGACTGAAGCTTTCTTT
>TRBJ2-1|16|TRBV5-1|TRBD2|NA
CASSPRTSGGRGEQFF
TGCGCCAGCAGCCCAAGGACTAGCGGGGGCCGGGGTGAGCAGTTCTTC
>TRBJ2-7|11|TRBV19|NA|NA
CASSSSYEQYF
TGTGCCAGTAGTTCATCCTACGAGCAGTACTTC
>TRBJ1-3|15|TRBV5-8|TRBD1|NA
CASSLGTGWGNTIYF
TGTGCCAGCAGCTTGGGGACAGGTTGGGGCAACACCATATATTTT
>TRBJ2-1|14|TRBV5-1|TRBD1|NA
CASSPGTEDNEQFF
TGCGCCAGCAGCCCCGGGACAGAAGACAATGAGCAGTTCTTC
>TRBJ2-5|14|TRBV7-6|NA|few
CASSLLVSEETQYF
TGTGCCAGCAGCTTATTGGTCTCGGAAGAGACCCAGTACTTC
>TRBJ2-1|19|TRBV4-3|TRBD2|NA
CASSQDGTSGGVSYNEQFF
TGCGCCAGCAGCCAAGATGGAACTAGCGGGGGGGTTTCCTACAATGAGCAGTTCTTC
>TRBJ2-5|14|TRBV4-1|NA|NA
CASSQQSDKETQYF
TGCGCCAGCAGCCAACAGTCAGACAAAGAGACCCAGTACTTC
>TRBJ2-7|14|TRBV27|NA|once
CATSRRGTVYEQYF
TGTGCCACCTCAAGGAGGGGTACCGTCTACGAGCAGTACTTC
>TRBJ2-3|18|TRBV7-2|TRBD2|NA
CASSLGPLAGGPTDTQYF
TGTGCCAGCAGCTTAGGGCCCTTGGCGGGGGGGCCTACAGATACGCAGTATTTT
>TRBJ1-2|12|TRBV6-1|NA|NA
CASSEPPYGYTF
TGTGCCAGCAGTGAACCCCCGTATGGCTACACCTTC
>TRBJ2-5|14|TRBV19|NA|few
CASSIVGVEETQYF
TGTGCCAGTAGTATAGTAGGGGTAGAAGAGACCCAGTACTTC
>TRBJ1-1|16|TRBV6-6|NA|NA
CASSLRSATKNTEAFF
TGTGCCAGCAGTTTGAGGTCAGCTACTAAGAACACTGAAGCTTTCTTT
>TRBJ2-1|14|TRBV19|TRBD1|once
CASSGTGALGEQFF
TGTGCCAGTAGCGGGACAGGGGCGCTCGGTGAGCAGTTCTTC
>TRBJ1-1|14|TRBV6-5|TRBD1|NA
CASSAGQGNTEAFF
TGTGCCAGCAGTGCGGGACAGGGGAACACTGAAGCTTTCTTT
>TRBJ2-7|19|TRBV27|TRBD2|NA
CASSLWVAGGRGGPYEQYF
TGTGCCAGCAGTTTATGGGTAGCGGGGGGGCGAGGTGGTCCCTACGAGCAGTACTTC
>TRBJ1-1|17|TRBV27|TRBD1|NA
CASSLRRTGGWRTEAFF
TGTGCCAGCAGTTTGCGGCGGACAGGGGGCTGGAGAACTGAAGCTTTCTTT
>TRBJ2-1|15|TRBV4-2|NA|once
CASSQGIYPYNEQFF
TGTGCCAGCAGCCAAGGCATCTACCCCTACAATGAGCAGTTCTTC
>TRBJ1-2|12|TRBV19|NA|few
CASSMVARGYTF
TGTGCCAGTAGTATGGTGGCGCGGGGCTACACCTTC
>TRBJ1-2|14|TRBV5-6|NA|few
CASSYTSLDYGYTF
TGTGCCAGCAGCTACACCTCGTTGGACTATGGCTACACCTTC
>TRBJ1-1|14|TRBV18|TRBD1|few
CASSPTSGGTEAFF
TGTGCCAGCTCACCGACCTCAGGGGGCACTGAAGCTTTCTTT
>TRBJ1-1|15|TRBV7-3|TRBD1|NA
CASSFEGQSETEAFF
TGTGCCAGCAGCTTCGAGGGACAGTCTGAGACTGAAGCTTTCTTT
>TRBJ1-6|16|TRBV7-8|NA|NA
CASSLSADRGNSPLHF
TGTGCCAGCAGCTTAAGCGCGGACAGAGGTAATTCACCCCTCCACTTT
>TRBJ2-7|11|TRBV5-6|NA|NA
CASSQGVEQYF
TGTGCCAGCAGCCAGGGTGTCGAGCAGTACTTC
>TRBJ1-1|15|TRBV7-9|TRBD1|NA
CASSFGQGRFTEAFF
TGTGCCAGCAGCTTCGGACAGGGGAGATTCACTGAAGCTTTCTTT
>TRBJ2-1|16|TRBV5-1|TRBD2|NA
CASSLGAGASYNEQFF
TGCGCCAGCAGCTTGGGAGCGGGGGCCTCCTACAATGAGCAGTTCTTC
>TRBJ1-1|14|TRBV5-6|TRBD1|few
CASRPSRGTEEAFF
TGTGCCAGCAGACCTAGCCGAGGGACAGAAGAAGCTTTCTTT
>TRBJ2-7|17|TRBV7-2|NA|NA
CASSQTGTPTPFYEQYF
TGTGCCAGCAGCCAGACCGGGACACCGACCCCCTTCTACGAGCAGTACTTC